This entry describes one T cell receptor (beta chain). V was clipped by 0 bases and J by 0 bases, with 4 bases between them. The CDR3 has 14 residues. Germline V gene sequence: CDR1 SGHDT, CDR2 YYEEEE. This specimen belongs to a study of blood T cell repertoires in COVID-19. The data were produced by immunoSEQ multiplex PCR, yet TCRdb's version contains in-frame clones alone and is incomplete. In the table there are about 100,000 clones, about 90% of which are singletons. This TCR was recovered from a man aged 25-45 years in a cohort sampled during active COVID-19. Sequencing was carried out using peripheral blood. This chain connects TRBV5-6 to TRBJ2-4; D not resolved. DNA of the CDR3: TGTGCCAGCAGCTTGGTGGCAGCCAAAAACATTCAGTACTTC. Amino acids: CASSLVAAKNIQYF.